This TCR beta chain derives from a study of blood T cells in healthy people across ages (dated by TCRdb to 2015 to 2017). About the investigation overall: In model experiments, template switching captured roughly one uniquely barcoded TCR beta cDNA molecule for every two T cells. Age-related changes in TCR beta repertoire diversity were measured in the study by deep sequencing normalized with unique cDNA molecular identifiers. The donors were divided into four age groups: young (average around 16 years), middle-aged (over 35), aged (approximately 62) and long-lived (around 80). Using the same blood draw, the study looked at two additional independent replicas of 1 million unique cDNA reads for two donors, one aged 18 to 30 and the other aged 80 or older.

Comments on this clonotype: The antigen it binds to is not known. No base qualities exist here, and no much larger clone lies one base off it.

Trimming removed 11 bases from V and 2 bases from J, leaving 12 bases between the germline ends. Including the terminal cysteine and phenylalanine, the CDR3 comprises 13 residues. Of all the DNA, just the CDR3 is kept, 39 bases in frame from base 1. Taken from the germline V gene, the CDR1 and CDR2 loops are MDHEN and SYDVKM. Results and caveats for the whole study, not just this receptor: Compared with the aged group, more naive CD4+ T cells, fewer expanded clones and increased TCR diversity were shown by the long-lived group, suggesting age selection. Donor CMV infection status was unknown, potentially confounding age-related changes in expanded clonotypes. Estimates of total diversity based on one million sequenced T cells were regarded as lower bounds and as underestimates. Conclusive comparison of naive and antigen-experienced compartments was prevented by the profiling of bulk unsorted PBMCs. Observed TCR beta diversity per million T cells fell roughly linearly with age, and a significant reduction was already apparent by age around 40. The percentage of naive T cells measured by flow cytometry correlated strongly with observed TCR beta diversity.

Preparation of the library involved 5' RACE. Sequenced using an Illumina HiSeq 2500. The second PCR ran for roughly 7 to 12 cycles and used a J-beta primer mix along with a sample-barcoded 5' primer. Each TCR beta cDNA molecule received a unique molecular identifier from a template-switch 5' adaptor carrying 12 random nucleotides. Each sample yielded at least 3 million CDR3-containing paired-end reads. First-strand cDNA was synthesized from all RNA with the Mint cDNA synthesis kit, primed by a TRBC-specific oligonucleotide. Following uracil-DNA glycosylase treatment, a first 18-cycle PCR with universal primers M1SS and BC2_uni_R was performed on all cDNA. In the authors' own workflow: Normalization of each sample was performed by random selection of 1 million high-quality reads, each carrying a distinct molecular identifier. Instead of being binned into consensus sequences, reads that shared molecular identifiers were thrown out. MiTCR, with a Q25 quality threshold and the strictest error-elimination algorithm, was used for CDR3 identification, clonotype clustering and error correction. A nonparametric unseen species model with Euler transformation was used to estimate lower-bound total TCR beta diversity. TCRdb ran its own pipeline on the public reads, namely fastp trimming at Q25 and MiXCR clone calling, and kept in-frame beta chains. Rows with a matching CDR3 protein are joined into one entry that keeps the most common DNA and genes. V and J calls and clone size were set by TCRdb, not the authors. This sample has about 780,000 distinct CDR3 sequences in its table, and 25% to 30% of those were observed once. The top ten clonotypes cover 2.5% to 3.5% of the sample.

Donors were 40 or so systemically healthy Caucasian individuals from Russia aged about 6 to 100 years. Around 10 milliliters of peripheral blood were collected from each donor into EDTA-treated Vacutainer tubes. Ficoll-Paque density-gradient centrifugation was used to isolate PBMCs, with at least 6 million obtained per sample. Total RNA, at least 6 micrograms per sample, was extracted from PBMCs with Trizol reagent. The percentages of naive CD45RAhigh/CD27high T cells were determined by flow cytometry on a PBMC aliquot from every donor. These data are also associated with another study on T cells of mothers and their children. From the second report: Nine systemically healthy Caucasian individuals served as donors, namely three mothers together with their six children. cDNA synthesis used all of the extracted RNA, with approximately 1.4 ug of RNA in each 15 ul reaction. In the second PCR, sample barcodes and 2-4 random nucleotides were introduced via the M1S primer. Over 8.5 million TCR beta CDR3 reads were obtained for each mother, and 2.7 million or so reads were obtained for each child. Thymic selection similarly shapes TCR recombination output in related and unrelated pairs, with minor effect from inherited differences. Normalized repertoire overlap was always found to be slightly, but never significantly, higher in related mother-child pairs than in unrelated mother-child pairs. No persistent microchimeric T cell clones were detected, at a sensitivity of 80 to 100 clones per million clonotypes. The study used deep NGS to compare TCR beta repertoires of mothers and children, seeking features distinguishing related mother-child pairs from unrelated individuals. Mothers averaged approximately 41 +/- 4 years of age and children averaged about 12 +/- 4 years. After adapters were ligated using NEBNext reagents, the libraries underwent 100+100 nt paired-end sequencing on an Illumina HiSeq 2000. Mother and child libraries were prepared a month apart and sequenced in separate runs to prevent cross-contamination. For each donor, between roughly 500,000 and 2,300,000 distinct TCR beta clonotypes were identified. Naive TCR beta clonotypes were estimated from low-frequency clonotypes matched to each donor's FACS-determined naive share, without sorting.

This sequence originates from a boy aged 5-17 years in good health. The sequence joins TRBV28 to TRBJ2-2, with TRBD2 as a weak D call on 5 bases. The sequenced sample consisted of blood. The CDR3 region: CASEAENTGELFF. The DNA sequence is as follows: TGTGCCTCGGAGGCAGAAAACACCGGGGAGCTGTTTTTT.